A single sample gave rise to the 5 T cell receptor beta chains below, sequenced in a study of blood T cells in healthy people across ages. Primed by a sample-barcoded 5' primer and a J-beta primer mix, a second PCR proceeded for roughly 7 to 12 cycles. TCRdb itself ran the 5' RACE reads through MiXCR, one entry per CDR3 protein. Here the sample spans approximately 780,000 distinct CDR3 sequences, approximately 24% being singletons. Separately, the same data were catalogued under a study of T cells of mothers and their children.

Sequenced: blood. The source is a boy younger than 18 in good health.

The V gene is TRBV10-3, the J gene TRBJ2-3, with unresolved D. Per the germline V gene, CDR1 is ENHRY and CDR2 is SYGVKD. CDR3 size: 11 residues. V shed 4 bases and J shed 5 bases, with 4 bases lying between them. In DNA form, the CDR3 reads TGTGCCATCAGTGCGGAAGATACGCAGTATTTT. Amino acid sequence: CAISAEDTQYF.

This clonotype was counted between two and nine times. The chain is built from TRBV20-1 and TRBJ2-5; tentative D call: TRBD2 (6 bases). This CDR3 has 12 amino acids. Germline V CDR1 and CDR2: DFQATT, SNEGSKA (reference sequence). V was cut by 5 bases and J by 5 bases, with 12 bases left in between. The CDR3 spells CSAGGPGETQYF. The CDR3 DNA reads TGCAGTGCTGGAGGGCCGGGTGAGACCCAGTACTTC.

This clonotype has more than one count but fewer than ten. The chain is built from TRBV10-3 and TRBJ2-2; D is possibly TRBD2 (5 bases). The CDR3 loop spans 16 amino acids. Trimming removed 10 bases from V and 1 base from J, with 19 bases in between. Germline assignment: CDR1 ENHRY and CDR2 SYGVKD. The CDR3 here is CATGEATGLNTGELFF. DNA for the CDR3: TGTGCCACCGGAGAGGCCACGGGATTGAACACCGGGGAGCTGTTTTTT.

The chain combines TRBV4-2 with TRBJ1-2; unclear D gene. Germline V CDR1 and CDR2: LGHNA, YNFKEQ. V was pared by 0 bases and J by 8 bases, with 7 bases between. This CDR3 has 12 amino acids. The CDR3 DNA follows: TGTGCCAGCAGCCAAGATCAGAGGGGCTACACCTTC. It specifies CASSQDQRGYTF.

This clonotype was counted only a few times. The V gene is TRBV10-3, the J gene TRBJ2-7; D not resolved. The CDR3 sequence is 13 residues long. Germline lookup yields CDR1 ENHRY and CDR2 SYGVKD. Trimming stripped 4 bases from V and 6 bases from J, with 13 bases between. The CDR3 reads CAISGGRALEQYF. The CDR3 DNA reads TGTGCCATCAGTGGTGGACGGGCTCTCGAGCAGTACTTC.